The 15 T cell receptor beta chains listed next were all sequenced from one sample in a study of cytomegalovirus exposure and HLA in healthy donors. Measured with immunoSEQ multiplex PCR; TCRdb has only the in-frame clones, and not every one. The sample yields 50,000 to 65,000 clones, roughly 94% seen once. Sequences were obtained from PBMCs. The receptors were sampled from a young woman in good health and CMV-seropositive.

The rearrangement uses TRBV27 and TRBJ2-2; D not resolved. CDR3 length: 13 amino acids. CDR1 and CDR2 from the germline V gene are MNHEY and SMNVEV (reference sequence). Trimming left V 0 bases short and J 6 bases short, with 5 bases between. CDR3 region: CASSLSRAGELFF. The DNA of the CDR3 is TGTGCCAGCAGTTTATCCCGGGCCGGGGAGCTGTTTTTT.

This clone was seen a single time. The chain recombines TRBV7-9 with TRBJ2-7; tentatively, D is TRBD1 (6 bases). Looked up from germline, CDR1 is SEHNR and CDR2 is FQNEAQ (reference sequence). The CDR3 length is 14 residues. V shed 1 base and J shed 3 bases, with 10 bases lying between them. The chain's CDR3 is CASSLVAGVYEQYF. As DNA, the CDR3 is TGTGCCAGCAGCTTAGTAGCAGGGGTCTACGAGCAGTACTTC.

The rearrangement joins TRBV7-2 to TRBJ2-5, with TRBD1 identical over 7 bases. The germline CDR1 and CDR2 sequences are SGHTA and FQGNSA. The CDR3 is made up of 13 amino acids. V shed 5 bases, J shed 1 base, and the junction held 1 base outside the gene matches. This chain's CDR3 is CASSTGVQETQYF. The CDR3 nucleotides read TGTGCCAGCAGCACAGGGGTCCAAGAGACCCAGTACTTC. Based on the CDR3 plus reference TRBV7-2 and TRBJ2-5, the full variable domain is GAGVSQSPSNKVTEKGKDVELRCDPISGHTALYWYRQSLGQGLEFLIYFQGNSAPDKSGLPSDRFSAERTGGSVSTLTIQRTQQEDSAVYLCASSTGVQETQYFGPGTRLLVL.

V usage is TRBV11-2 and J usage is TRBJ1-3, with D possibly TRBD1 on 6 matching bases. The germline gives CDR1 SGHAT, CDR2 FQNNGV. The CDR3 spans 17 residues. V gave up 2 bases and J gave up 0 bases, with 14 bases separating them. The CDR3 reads CASSLHGTPSSGNTIYF. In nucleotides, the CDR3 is TGTGCCAGCAGCTTACACGGGACACCGAGCTCTGGAAACACCATATATTTT.

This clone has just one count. Written as DNA, the CDR3 is TGTGCCAGCAGCCTATACCAGGGACAGCTCTCTGGAAACACCATATATTTT. Translating it yields CASSLYQGQLSGNTIYF. The J gene is TRBJ1-3, the V gene TRBV7-8; 7 bases agree with TRBD1. In germline, CDR1 is SGHVS, CDR2 FQNEAQ. J gave up 0 bases and V 5 bases, and 10 bases lay outside the gene matches. The CDR3 sequence is 17 residues long.

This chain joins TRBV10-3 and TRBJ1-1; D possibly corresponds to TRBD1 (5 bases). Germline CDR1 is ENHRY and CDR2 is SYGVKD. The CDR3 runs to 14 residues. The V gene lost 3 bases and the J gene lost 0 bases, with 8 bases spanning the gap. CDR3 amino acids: CAISDGRVNTEAFF. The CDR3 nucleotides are TGTGCCATCAGTGATGGCAGGGTGAACACTGAAGCTTTCTTT.

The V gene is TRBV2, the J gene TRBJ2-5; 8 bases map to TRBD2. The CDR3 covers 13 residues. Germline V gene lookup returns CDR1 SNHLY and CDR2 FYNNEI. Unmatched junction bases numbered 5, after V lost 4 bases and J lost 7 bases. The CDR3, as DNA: TGTGCCAGCAGTGCAAGCGGGAGCGGGACCCAGTACTTC. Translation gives CASSASGSGTQYF.

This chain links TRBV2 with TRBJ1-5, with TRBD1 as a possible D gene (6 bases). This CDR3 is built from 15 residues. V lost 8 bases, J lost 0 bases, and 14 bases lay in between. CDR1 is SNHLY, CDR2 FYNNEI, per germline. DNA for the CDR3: TGTGCCAGCCGCGGGGGGACAAATAGCAATCAGCCCCAGCATTTT. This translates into CASRGGTNSNQPQHF.

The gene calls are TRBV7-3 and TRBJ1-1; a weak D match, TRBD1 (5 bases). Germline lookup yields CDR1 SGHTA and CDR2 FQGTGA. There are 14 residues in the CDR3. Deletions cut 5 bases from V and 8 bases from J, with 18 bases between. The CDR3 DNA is TGTGCCAGCAGCATGAACCCTGGGGCTACGGAAGCTTTCTTT. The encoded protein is CASSMNPGATEAFF.

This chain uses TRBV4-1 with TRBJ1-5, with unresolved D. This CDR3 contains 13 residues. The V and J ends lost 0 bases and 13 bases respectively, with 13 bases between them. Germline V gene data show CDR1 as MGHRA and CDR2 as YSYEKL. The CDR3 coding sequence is TGCGCCAGCAGCCAAGAGCGATACCAGGCGCAGCATTTT. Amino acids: CASSQERYQAQHF.

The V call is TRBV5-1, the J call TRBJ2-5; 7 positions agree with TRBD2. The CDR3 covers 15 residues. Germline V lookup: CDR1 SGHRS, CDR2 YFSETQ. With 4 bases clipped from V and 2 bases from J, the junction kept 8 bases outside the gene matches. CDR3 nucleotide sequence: TGCGCCAGCAGCCCGAGGGAGGGGTGGCAAGAGACCCAGTACTTC. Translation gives CASSPREGWQETQYF.

CDR3 protein: CASSYEVTSGREQFF. The CDR3 nucleotides read TGTGCCAGCAGTTACGAGGTGACTAGCGGGAGGGAGCAGTTCTTC. The chain couples TRBV6-5 to TRBJ2-1; TRBD2 matches 13 bases. The CDR3 is 15 amino acids. V dropped 2 bases and J dropped 10; count of bases not matched to a gene: 5. Germline-derived CDR1 and CDR2 are MNHEY and SVGAGI.

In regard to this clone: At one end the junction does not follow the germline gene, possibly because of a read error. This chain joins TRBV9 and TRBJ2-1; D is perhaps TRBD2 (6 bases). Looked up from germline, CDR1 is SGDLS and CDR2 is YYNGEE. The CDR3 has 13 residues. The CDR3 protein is CASSSMAEGLEVF. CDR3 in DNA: TGTGCCAGCAGCTCAATGGCGGAGGGTCTGGAAGTCTTC.

CDR3 DNA: TGCGCCAGCAGCCAAGATCTTCTGCGGGGGTCGACTAGCACAGATACGCAGTATTTT. This codes for CASSQDLLRGSTSTDTQYF. This rearrangement joins TRBV4-3 to TRBJ2-3; 7 positions agree with TRBD2. There are 19 residues in the CDR3. Trimming cost V 0 bases and J 0 bases; bases outside gene matches: 12. Germline CDR1 LGHNA, CDR2 YSLEER.

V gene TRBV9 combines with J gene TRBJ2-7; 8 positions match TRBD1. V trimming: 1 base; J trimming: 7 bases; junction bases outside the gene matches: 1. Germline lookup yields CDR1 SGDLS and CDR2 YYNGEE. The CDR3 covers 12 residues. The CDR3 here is CASSVTGGEQYF. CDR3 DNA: TGTGCCAGCAGCGTAACAGGGGGTGAGCAGTACTTC.